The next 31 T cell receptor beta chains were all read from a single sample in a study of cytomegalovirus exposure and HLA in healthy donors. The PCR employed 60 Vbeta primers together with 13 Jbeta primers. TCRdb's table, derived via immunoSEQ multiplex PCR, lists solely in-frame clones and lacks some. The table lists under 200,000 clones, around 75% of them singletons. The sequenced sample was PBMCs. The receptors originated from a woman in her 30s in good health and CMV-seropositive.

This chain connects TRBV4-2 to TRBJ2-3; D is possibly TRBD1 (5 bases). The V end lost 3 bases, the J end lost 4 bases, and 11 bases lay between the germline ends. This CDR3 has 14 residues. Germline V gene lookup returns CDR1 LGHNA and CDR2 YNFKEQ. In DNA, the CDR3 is TGTGCCAGCAGCCAGGTTTTACAGGCAGATACGCAGTATTTT. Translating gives CASSQVLQADTQYF.

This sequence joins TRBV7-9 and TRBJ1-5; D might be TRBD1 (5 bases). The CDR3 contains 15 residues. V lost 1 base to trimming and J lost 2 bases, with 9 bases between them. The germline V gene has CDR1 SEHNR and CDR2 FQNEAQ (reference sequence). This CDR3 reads CASSLEGIGNQPQHF. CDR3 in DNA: TGTGCCAGCAGCTTAGAGGGGATAGGCAATCAGCCCCAGCATTTT.

The CDR3, as DNA: TGCAGTGCCCGTTCTAGCAATGAGCAGTTCTTC. It yields the protein CSARSSNEQFF. The chain has TRBV20-1 and TRBJ2-1; D is ambiguous. The germline CDR1 and CDR2 sequences are DFQATT and SNEGSKA (reference sequence). The V end lost 6 bases, the J end lost 6 bases, and 9 bases lay between the germline ends. The CDR3 length is 11 residues.

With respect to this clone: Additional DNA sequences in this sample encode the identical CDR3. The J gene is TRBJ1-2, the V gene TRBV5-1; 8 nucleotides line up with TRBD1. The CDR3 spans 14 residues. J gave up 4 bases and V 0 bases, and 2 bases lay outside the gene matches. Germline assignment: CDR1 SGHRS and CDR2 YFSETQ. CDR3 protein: CASSLGQGTYGYTF. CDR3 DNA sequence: TGCGCCAGCAGCTTGGGACAGGGGACCTATGGCTACACCTTC.

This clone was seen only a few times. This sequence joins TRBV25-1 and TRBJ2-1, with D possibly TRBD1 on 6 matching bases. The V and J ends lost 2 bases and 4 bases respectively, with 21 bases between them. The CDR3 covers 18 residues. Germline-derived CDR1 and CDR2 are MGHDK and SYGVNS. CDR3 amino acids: CASSEVFGTLKGYNEQFF. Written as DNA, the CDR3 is TGTGCCAGCAGTGAAGTCTTCGGGACACTAAAGGGGTACAATGAGCAGTTCTTC.

The chain's CDR3 is CASSPHRGRDTEAFF. CDR3 sequence (DNA): TGTGCCAGCAGTCCACACAGGGGGCGCGACACTGAAGCTTTCTTT. This chain joins TRBV28 and TRBJ1-1; TRBD1 matches 9 bases. Germline CDR1 reads MDHEN; CDR2 reads SYDVKM. This CDR3 region has 15 residues. With V trimmed by 5 bases and J by 3 bases, 7 bases remained unmatched.

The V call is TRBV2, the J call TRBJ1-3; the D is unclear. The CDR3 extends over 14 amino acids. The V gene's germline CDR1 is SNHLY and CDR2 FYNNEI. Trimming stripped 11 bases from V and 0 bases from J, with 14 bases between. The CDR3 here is CAVRHLSSGNTIYF. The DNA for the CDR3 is TGTGCCGTCCGTCACCTAAGCTCTGGAAACACCATATATTTT.

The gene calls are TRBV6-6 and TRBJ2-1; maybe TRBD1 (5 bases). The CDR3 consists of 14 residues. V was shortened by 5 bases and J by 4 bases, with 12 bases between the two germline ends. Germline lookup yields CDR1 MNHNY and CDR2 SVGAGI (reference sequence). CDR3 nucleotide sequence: TGTGCCAGCAGTATGCCGACAGTGTACAATGAGCAGTTCTTC. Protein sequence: CASSMPTVYNEQFF.

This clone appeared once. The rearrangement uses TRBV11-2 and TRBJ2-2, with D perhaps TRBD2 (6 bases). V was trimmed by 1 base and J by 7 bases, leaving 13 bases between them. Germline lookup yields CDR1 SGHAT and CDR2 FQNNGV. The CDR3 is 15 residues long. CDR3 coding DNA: TGTGCCAGCAGCTTAGTTACGGGAGCTTACGGGGAGCTGTTTTTT. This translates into CASSLVTGAYGELFF. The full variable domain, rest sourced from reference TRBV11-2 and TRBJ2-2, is EAGVAQSPRYKIIEKRQSVAFWCNPISGHATLYWYQQILGQGPKLLIQFQNNGVVDDSQLPKDRFSAERLKGVDSTLKIQPAKLEDSAVYLCASSLVTGAYGELFFGEGSRLTVL.

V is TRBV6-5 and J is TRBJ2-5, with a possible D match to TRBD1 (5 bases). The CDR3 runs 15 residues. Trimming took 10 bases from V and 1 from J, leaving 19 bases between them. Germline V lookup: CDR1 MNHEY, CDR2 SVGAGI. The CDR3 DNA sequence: TGTGCCACGCGTGACCCGACAGTGCTCCAAGAGACCCAGTACTTC. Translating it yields CATRDPTVLQETQYF.

The CDR3 spells CASRGSSGSPQFF. The CDR3 DNA reads as TGTGCCAGCCGGGGTTCGAGCGGGAGCCCTCAGTTCTTC. The chain joins TRBV6-1 to TRBJ2-1; 8 bases are shared with TRBD2. CDR3 length equals 13 residues. CDR1 and CDR2 (germline): MNHNS, SASEGT. The trim removed 8 bases at V and 13 bases at J, leaving 13 bases unmatched.

DNA for the CDR3: TGTGCCAGCAGTTTACGGACAGGGCTTCAGCCCCAGCATTTT. The encoded protein is CASSLRTGLQPQHF. The genes are TRBV28 and TRBJ1-5; TRBD1 aligns across 8 bases. The germline gives CDR1 MDHEN, CDR2 SYDVKM. V lost 2 bases to trimming and J lost 6 bases; unmatched junction nucleotides: 3. The CDR3 has 14 residues.

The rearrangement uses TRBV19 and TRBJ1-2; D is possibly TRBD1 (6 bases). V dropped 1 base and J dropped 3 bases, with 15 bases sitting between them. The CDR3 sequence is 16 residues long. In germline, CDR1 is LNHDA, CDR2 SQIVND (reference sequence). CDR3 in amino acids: CASSIGLTRTDYGYTF. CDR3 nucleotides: TGTGCCAGTAGTATAGGCCTTACGAGGACAGACTATGGCTACACCTTC.

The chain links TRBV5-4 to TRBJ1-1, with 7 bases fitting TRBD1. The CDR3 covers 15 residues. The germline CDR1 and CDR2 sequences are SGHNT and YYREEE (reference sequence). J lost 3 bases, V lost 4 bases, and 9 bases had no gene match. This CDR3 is CASSRRQGEYTEAFF. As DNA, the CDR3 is TGTGCCAGCAGCCGGAGACAGGGAGAATACACTGAAGCTTTCTTT. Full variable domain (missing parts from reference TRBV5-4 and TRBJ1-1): ETGVTQSPTHLIKTRGQQVTLRCSSQSGHNTVSWYQQALGQGPQFIFQYYREEENGRGNFPPRFSGLQFPNYSSELNVNALELDDSALYLCASSRRQGEYTEAFFGQGTRLTVV.

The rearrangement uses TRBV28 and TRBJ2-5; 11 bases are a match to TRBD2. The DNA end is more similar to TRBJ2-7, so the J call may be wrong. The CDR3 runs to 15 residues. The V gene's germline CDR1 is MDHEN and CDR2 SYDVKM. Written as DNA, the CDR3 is TGTGCCAGCAGTTTCATTAGCGGGAGGGCCTACGAGCAGTACTTC. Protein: CASSFISGRAYEQYF.

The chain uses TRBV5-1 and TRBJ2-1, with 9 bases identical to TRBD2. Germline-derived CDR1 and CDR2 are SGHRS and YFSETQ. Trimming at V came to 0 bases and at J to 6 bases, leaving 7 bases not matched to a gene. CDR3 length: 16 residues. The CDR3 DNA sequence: TGCGCCAGCAGCTTGGCCGGTAAAGCGGGGGGCAATGAGCAGTTCTTC. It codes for CASSLAGKAGGNEQFF.

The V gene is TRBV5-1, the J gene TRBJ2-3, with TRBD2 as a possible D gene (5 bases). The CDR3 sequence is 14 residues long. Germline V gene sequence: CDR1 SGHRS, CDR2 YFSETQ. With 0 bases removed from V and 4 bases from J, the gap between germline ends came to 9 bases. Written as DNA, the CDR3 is TGCGCCAGCAGCTTGGCGCTAGCTGCAGATACGCAGTATTTT. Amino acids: CASSLALAADTQYF.

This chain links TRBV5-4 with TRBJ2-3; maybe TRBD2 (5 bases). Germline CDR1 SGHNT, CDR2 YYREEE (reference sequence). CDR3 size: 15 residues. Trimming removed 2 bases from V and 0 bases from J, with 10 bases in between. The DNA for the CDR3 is TGTGCCAGCAGCTTCGAAGCGGCTAGCACAGATACGCAGTATTTT. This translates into CASSFEAASTDTQYF.

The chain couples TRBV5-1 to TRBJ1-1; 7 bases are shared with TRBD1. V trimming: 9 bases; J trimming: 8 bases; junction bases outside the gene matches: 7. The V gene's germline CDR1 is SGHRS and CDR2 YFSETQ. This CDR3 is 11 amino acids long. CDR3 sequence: CATREGAEAFF. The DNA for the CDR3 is TGCGCCACCAGGGAGGGGGCCGAAGCTTTCTTT.

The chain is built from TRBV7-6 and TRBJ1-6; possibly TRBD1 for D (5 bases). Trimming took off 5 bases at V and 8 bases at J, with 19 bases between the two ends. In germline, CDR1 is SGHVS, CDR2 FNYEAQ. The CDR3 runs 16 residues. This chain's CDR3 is CASSAGPTQADSPLHF. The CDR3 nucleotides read TGTGCCAGCAGCGCGGGGCCTACACAGGCGGATTCACCCCTCCACTTT.

DNA for the CDR3: TGTGCCAGCAGCACAGCGGGAGGGCCTTTTGACGAGCAGTACTTC. Encoded protein: CASSTAGGPFDEQYF. V gene TRBV9 combines with J gene TRBJ2-7, with 10 bases matching TRBD2. CDR3 size: 15 residues. V lost 4 bases to trimming and J lost 5 bases; unmatched junction nucleotides: 9. Germline-derived CDR1 and CDR2 are SGDLS and YYNGEE.

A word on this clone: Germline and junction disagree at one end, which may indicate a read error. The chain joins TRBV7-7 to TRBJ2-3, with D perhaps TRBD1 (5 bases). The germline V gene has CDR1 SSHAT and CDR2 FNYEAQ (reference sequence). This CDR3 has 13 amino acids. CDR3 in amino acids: CASSQGFRYTQYF. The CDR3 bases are TGTGCTAGCAGCCAGGGCTTTCGGTATACGCAGTATTTT.

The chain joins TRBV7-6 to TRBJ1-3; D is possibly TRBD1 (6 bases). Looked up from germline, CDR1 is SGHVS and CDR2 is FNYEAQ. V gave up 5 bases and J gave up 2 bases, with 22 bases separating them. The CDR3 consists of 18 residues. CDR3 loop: CASSRANREGFTGNTIYF. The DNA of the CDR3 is TGTGCCAGCAGCCGAGCAAACAGGGAAGGGTTTACTGGAAACACCATATATTTT.

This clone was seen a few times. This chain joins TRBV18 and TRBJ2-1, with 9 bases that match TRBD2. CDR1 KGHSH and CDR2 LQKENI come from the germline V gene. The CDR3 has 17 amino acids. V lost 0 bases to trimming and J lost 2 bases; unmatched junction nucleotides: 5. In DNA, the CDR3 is TGTGCCAGCTCACCACCGCTTGGCGGGGGGGCCTACAATGAGCAGTTCTTC. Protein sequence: CASSPPLGGGAYNEQFF.

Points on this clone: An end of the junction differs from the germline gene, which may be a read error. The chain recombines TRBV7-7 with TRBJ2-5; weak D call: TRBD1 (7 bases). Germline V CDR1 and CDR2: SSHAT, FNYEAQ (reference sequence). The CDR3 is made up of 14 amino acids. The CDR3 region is CASSLVGGGETQYF. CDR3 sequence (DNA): TGTGCTAGCAGCTTAGTCGGAGGGGGCGAGACCCAGTACTTC.

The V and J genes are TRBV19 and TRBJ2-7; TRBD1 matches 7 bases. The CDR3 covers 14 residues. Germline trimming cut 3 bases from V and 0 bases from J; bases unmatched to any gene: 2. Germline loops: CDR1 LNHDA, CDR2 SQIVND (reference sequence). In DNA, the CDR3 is TGTGCCAGTAGTATCCGACAGGGCTCCTACGAGCAGTACTTC. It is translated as CASSIRQGSYEQYF.

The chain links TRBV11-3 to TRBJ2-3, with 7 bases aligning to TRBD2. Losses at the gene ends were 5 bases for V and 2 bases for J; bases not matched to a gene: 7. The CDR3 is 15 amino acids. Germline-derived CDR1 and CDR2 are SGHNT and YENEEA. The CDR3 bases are TGTGCCAGCAGCAGAGCGGGACGGGTCACAGATACGCAGTATTTT. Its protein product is CASSRAGRVTDTQYF.

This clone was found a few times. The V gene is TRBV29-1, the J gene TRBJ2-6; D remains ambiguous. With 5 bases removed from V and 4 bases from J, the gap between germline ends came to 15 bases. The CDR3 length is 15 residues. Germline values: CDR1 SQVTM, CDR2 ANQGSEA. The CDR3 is CSVQAGLRGANVLTF. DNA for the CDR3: TGCAGCGTTCAGGCAGGCCTTCGGGGGGCCAACGTCCTGACTTTC.

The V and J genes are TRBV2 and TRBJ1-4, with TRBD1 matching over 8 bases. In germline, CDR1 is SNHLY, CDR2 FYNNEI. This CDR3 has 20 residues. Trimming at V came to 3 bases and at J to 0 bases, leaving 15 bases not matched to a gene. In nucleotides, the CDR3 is TGTGCCAGCAGTGAGTTTTATGGGACAGGAAGGAGGACAACTAATGAAAAACTGTTTTTT. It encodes CASSEFYGTGRRTTNEKLFF.

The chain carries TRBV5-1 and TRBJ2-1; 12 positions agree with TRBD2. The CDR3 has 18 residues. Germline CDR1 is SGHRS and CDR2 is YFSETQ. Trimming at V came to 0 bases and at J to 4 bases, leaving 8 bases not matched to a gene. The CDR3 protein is CASSLGRSTSGSYNEQFF. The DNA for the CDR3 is TGCGCCAGCAGCTTGGGCAGATCGACTAGCGGGAGTTACAATGAGCAGTTCTTC.

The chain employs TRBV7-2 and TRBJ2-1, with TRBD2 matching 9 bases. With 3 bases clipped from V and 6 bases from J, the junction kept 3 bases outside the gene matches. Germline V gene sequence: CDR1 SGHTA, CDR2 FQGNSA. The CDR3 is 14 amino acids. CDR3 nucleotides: TGTGCCAGCAGCTTGACTAGCGGTGTCAATGAGCAGTTCTTC. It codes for CASSLTSGVNEQFF.